This passage covers 30 T cell receptor beta chains from one sample sequenced in a study of blood T cell repertoires in COVID-19. Clones were sequenced by immunoSEQ multiplex PCR, and TCRdb holds only the in-frame ones, with some missing. Of about 170,000 clones listed, 83% are singletons. Source material: peripheral blood. These receptors were collected from an elderly woman with acute or convalescent COVID-19.

The CDR3 DNA reads as TGCGCCAGCAGGGACACGGGACTAGCGGGGAAAAGACCCCTCTACAATGAGCAGTTCTTC. Encoded protein: CASRDTGLAGKRPLYNEQFF. J is TRBJ2-1 and V is TRBV5-1, with 13 bases that match TRBD2. CDR3 length: 20 amino acids. The ends lost 5 bases at V and 3 bases at J; junction bases unmatched: 17. The germline V gene has CDR1 SGHRS and CDR2 YFSETQ.

The V and J genes are TRBV19 and TRBJ2-4; 10 positions agree with TRBD1. V dropped 6 bases and J dropped 4; count of bases not matched to a gene: 9. The CDR3 runs 16 residues. CDR1 LNHDA and CDR2 SQIVND come from the germline V gene (reference sequence). This chain's CDR3 is CASSRGTGVGKNIQYF. In nucleotides, the CDR3 is TGTGCCAGTAGCCGCGGGACAGGGGTAGGGAAAAACATTCAGTACTTC.

The chain uses TRBV7-8 and TRBJ1-1; no reliable D call. Trimming left V 1 base short and J 1 base short, with 13 bases between. This CDR3 is 16 amino acids long. Per germline, CDR1 SGHVS and CDR2 FQNEAQ. The CDR3 DNA reads TGTGCCAGCAGCTTAGACTCGGGGAGTCCGAACACTGAAGCTTTCTTT. It encodes CASSLDSGSPNTEAFF.

This chain connects TRBV4-3 to TRBJ2-5; no definite D call. The V gene lost 1 base and the J gene lost 1 base, with 4 bases spanning the gap. Germline V gives CDR1 LGHNA, CDR2 YSLEER. The CDR3 has 13 residues. CDR3 amino acids: CASSQGVQETQYF. For the CDR3, the DNA is TGCGCCAGCAGCCAAGGAGTCCAAGAGACCCAGTACTTC.

This sequence joins TRBV5-4 and TRBJ1-3; D gene uncertain. CDR3 size: 14 residues. CDR1 SGHNT and CDR2 YYREEE come from the germline V gene (reference sequence). V lost 2 bases to trimming and J lost 2 bases, with 8 bases between them. The CDR3 spells CASSFQQTGNTIYF. The CDR3, as DNA: TGTGCCAGCAGCTTTCAACAAACTGGAAACACCATATATTTT.

The chain combines TRBV11-3 with TRBJ2-1, with TRBD2 identical over 10 bases. CDR1 and CDR2 (germline): SGHNT, YENEEA. The CDR3 is made up of 15 amino acids. J was trimmed by 4 bases and V by 5 bases; bases with no gene match: 5. The CDR3 loop is CASSQGLATYNEQFF. Here the CDR3 DNA reads TGTGCCAGCAGCCAGGGACTAGCGACTTACAATGAGCAGTTCTTC. Using reference TRBV11-3 and TRBJ2-1 for the parts outside the CDR3, the full variable domain is EAGVVQSPRYKIIEKKQPVAFWCNPISGHNTLYWYLQNLGQGPELLIRYENEEAVDDSQLPKDRFSAERLKGVDSTLKIQPAELGDSAVYLCASSQGLATYNEQFFGPGTRLTVL.

The chain is built from TRBV24-1 and TRBJ1-4, with D maybe TRBD1 (6 bases). The CDR3 is 15 amino acids. V shed 8 bases and J shed 5 bases, with 17 bases lying between them. CDR1 is KGHDR, CDR2 SFDVKD, per germline. CDR3 nucleotide sequence: TGTGCCACCACCGTTACGACAGGTATGAATGAAAAACTGTTTTTT. Translating it yields CATTVTTGMNEKLFF.

The chain links TRBV18 to TRBJ2-7, with TRBD2 matching 13 bases. CDR3 length: 15 amino acids. V was pared by 5 bases and J by 2 bases, with 3 bases of the junction left unmatched. Germline CDR1 is KGHSH and CDR2 is LQKENI. CDR3 nucleotides: TGTGCCAGCTCAGGACTAGCGGGAGAAACCTACGAGCAGTACTTC. This translates into CASSGLAGETYEQYF.

The CDR3 loop is CASSPSLAGVSEQYF. In DNA form, the CDR3 reads TGTGCCAGCAGCCCCTCGCTAGCGGGAGTATCCGAGCAGTACTTC. This rearrangement joins TRBV14 to TRBJ2-7; the match to TRBD2 covers 10 bases. V shed 4 bases, J shed 6 bases, and the junction held 9 bases outside the gene matches. Germline values: CDR1 SGHDN, CDR2 FVKESK. The CDR3 totals 15 residues. Drawing the rest from reference TRBV14 and TRBJ2-7, the complete variable domain is EAGVTQFPSHSVIEKGQTVTLRCDPISGHDNLYWYRRVMGKEIKFLLHFVKESKQDESGMPNNRFLAERTGGTYSTLKVQPAELEDSGVYFCASSPSLAGVSEQYFGPGTRLTVT.

The chain combines TRBV30 with TRBJ2-1; 7 bases align to TRBD2. CDR3 length equals 15 residues. CDR1 GTSNPN and CDR2 SVGIG come from the germline V gene (reference sequence). Trimming removed 2 bases from V and 7 bases from J; junction bases left unmatched: 11. CDR3 DNA: TGTGCCTGGAGTTGGGAGGGTGGTATTATAAATGAGCAGTTCTTC. As protein: CAWSWEGGIINEQFF.

The V call is TRBV12-3 or TRBV12-4, the J call TRBJ1-1, with D maybe TRBD1 (5 bases). V was shortened by 6 bases and J by 4 bases, with 12 bases between the two germline ends. This CDR3 has 13 amino acids. The CDR3 region has the DNA TGTGCCAGCAGCTCCACGGGGGGCACTGAAGCTTTCTTT. Translation: CASSSTGGTEAFF.

This rearrangement joins TRBV5-4 to TRBJ1-5; D is ambiguous. With 2 bases removed from V and 3 bases from J, the gap between germline ends came to 9 bases. The length of the CDR3 is 14 residues. Germline V lookup: CDR1 SGHNT, CDR2 YYREEE (reference sequence). In DNA, the CDR3 is TGTGCCAGCAGCTTTGATGGGCTCAATCAGCCCCAGCATTTT. This translates into CASSFDGLNQPQHF.

This clone was picked up one time. CDR3 nucleotide sequence: TGTGCCAGCAGCCGACGCCTTCAGGGGCCCAGTGAAGCTTTCTTT. Protein sequence: CASSRRLQGPSEAFF. The chain links TRBV28 to TRBJ1-1; D possibly corresponds to TRBD1 (6 bases). There are 15 residues in the CDR3. From germline, CDR1 is MDHEN and CDR2 SYDVKM. Between the trimmed V and J ends, which lost 6 bases and 7 bases, there was a span of 21 bases. Variable domain in full (rest from reference TRBV28 and TRBJ1-1): DVKVTQSSRYLVKRTGEKVFLECVQDMDHENMFWYRQDPGLGLRLIYFSYDVKMKEKGDIPEGYSVSREKKERFSLILESASTNQTSMYLCASSRRLQGPSEAFFGQGTRLTVV.

This sequence joins TRBV28 and TRBJ1-3; possible D gene TRBD1, 5 bases. V was clipped by 3 bases and J by 2 bases, with 11 bases between them. The CDR3 is 15 residues long. Germline CDR1 and CDR2: MDHEN and SYDVKM. This CDR3 reads CASSLPGLTGNTIYF. The CDR3 DNA reads as TGTGCCAGCAGTTTGCCAGGGTTGACTGGAAACACCATATATTTT. Full variable domain (missing parts from reference TRBV28 and TRBJ1-3): DVKVTQSSRYLVKRTGEKVFLECVQDMDHENMFWYRQDPGLGLRLIYFSYDVKMKEKGDIPEGYSVSREKKERFSLILESASTNQTSMYLCASSLPGLTGNTIYFGEGSWLTVV.

This chain connects TRBV12-5 to TRBJ1-5; the D is unclear. The CDR3 has 13 residues. Germline V gene data show CDR1 as LGHNT and CDR2 as FRNRAP. V lost 1 base and J 7 bases, leaving 8 bases between the germline ends. The CDR3 is CASGLDKSQPQHF. The CDR3 coding sequence is TGTGCTAGTGGTTTGGATAAAAGCCAGCCCCAGCATTTT.

CDR3 protein: CASSQGRSQNSPLHF. CDR3 bases: TGTGCCAGCAGCCAGGGTCGGAGTCAGAATTCACCCCTCCACTTT. The V gene is TRBV3-1 (or the pseudogene TRBV3-2), the J gene TRBJ1-6, with unresolved D. CDR1 and CDR2 from the germline V gene are LGHDT and YNNKEL (reference sequence). The CDR3 is 15 amino acids. The ends were cut back, 3 bases at V and 7 bases at J, with 13 bases in the middle.

The chain recombines TRBV18 with TRBJ2-5, with a tentative D call TRBD1 (5 bases). Germline assignment: CDR1 KGHSH and CDR2 LQKENI. The CDR3 contains 15 residues. The V end lost 2 bases, the J end lost 4 bases, and 14 bases lay between the germline ends. CDR3 DNA: TGTGCCAGCTCACCAAGACAGAGGACAAGAGAGACCCAGTACTTC. Translation gives CASSPRQRTRETQYF.

This chain uses TRBV12-3 or TRBV12-4 with TRBJ1-2; TRBD1 aligns across 8 bases. The CDR3 runs to 13 residues. Germline trimming cut 6 bases from V and 8 bases from J; bases unmatched to any gene: 8. The DNA for the CDR3 is TGTGCCAGCAGCAGACAGGGGCTTGGGGGCTACACCTTC. Amino acids: CASSRQGLGGYTF.

This clone is a singleton in its sample. This rearrangement joins TRBV4-3 to TRBJ2-1; 8 nucleotides line up with TRBD2. Germline V gives CDR1 LGHNA, CDR2 YSLEER. CDR3 length: 16 amino acids. Germline trimming cut 4 bases from V and 4 bases from J; bases unmatched to any gene: 9. The CDR3 sequence: CASSRELAGRYNEQFF. CDR3 DNA sequence: TGCGCCAGCAGCCGAGAATTAGCGGGGAGGTACAATGAGCAGTTCTTC.

The chain employs TRBV30 and TRBJ1-1; 9 positions match TRBD1. CDR1 is GTSNPN, CDR2 SVGIG, per germline (reference sequence). CDR3 length equals 16 residues. V shed 2 bases and J 3 bases; nucleotides not matched to a gene: 10. This CDR3 reads CAWSTTGGLLDTEAFF. The CDR3 DNA is TGTGCCTGGAGTACTACAGGGGGCCTTCTTGACACTGAAGCTTTCTTT.

For the CDR3, the DNA is TGTGCCAGCAGCTTAGGGGCGGGGACTATAACCTACGAGCAGTACTTC. It specifies CASSLGAGTITYEQYF. The gene calls are TRBV7-9 and TRBJ2-7; 7 bases align to TRBD2. Germline V gives CDR1 SEHNR, CDR2 FQNEAQ (reference sequence). Germline trimming cut 1 base from V and 2 bases from J; bases unmatched to any gene: 8. The CDR3 contains 16 residues. The full variable domain, in which reference TRBV7-9 and TRBJ2-7 provide the parts outside the CDR3, is DTGVSQNPRHKITKRGQNVTFRCDPISEHNRLYWYRQTLGQGPEFLTYFQNEAQLEKSRLLSDRFSAERPKGSFSTLEIQRTEQGDSAMYLCASSLGAGTITYEQYFGPGTRLTVT.

The gene calls are TRBV7-2 and TRBJ2-3, with 10 bases identical to TRBD2. V shed 1 base, J shed 3 bases, and the junction held 4 bases outside the gene matches. CDR3 length: 16 amino acids. The germline V gene encodes CDR1 SGHTA and CDR2 FQGNSA. The CDR3 region is CASSLGASGSTDTQYF. CDR3 bases: TGTGCCAGCAGCTTAGGGGCTAGCGGGAGTACAGATACGCAGTATTTT.

The chain uses TRBV2 and TRBJ1-1; 7 bases line up with TRBD1. V shed 9 bases, J shed 0 bases, and the junction held 4 bases outside the gene matches. This CDR3 comprises 13 residues. Germline V gives CDR1 SNHLY, CDR2 FYNNEI. Here the CDR3 reads CASRQGLNTEAFF. The DNA for the CDR3 is TGTGCCAGTAGACAGGGCTTGAACACTGAAGCTTTCTTT.

The chain uses TRBV10-3 and TRBJ2-7, with 15 bases lining up with TRBD2. V trimming: 6 bases; J trimming: 5 bases; junction bases outside the gene matches: 5. Germline assignment: CDR1 ENHRY and CDR2 SYGVKD. The CDR3 length is 15 residues. CDR3: CAISLGTSGGNEQYF. The CDR3 DNA is TGTGCCATCAGCCTCGGGACTAGCGGGGGGAACGAGCAGTACTTC.

This clone was picked up one time. J is TRBJ2-6 and V is TRBV30; possibly TRBD1 for D (6 bases). The germline CDR1 and CDR2 sequences are GTSNPN and SVGIG (reference sequence). Trimming took 2 bases from V and 4 from J, leaving 15 bases between them. This CDR3 has 16 amino acids. Written as DNA, the CDR3 is TGTGCCTGGAGTCCAAGGGGGACGTGGGGGGCCAACGTCCTGACTTTC. This gives the protein CAWSPRGTWGANVLTF.

This sequence joins TRBV7-2 and TRBJ2-1, with 14 positions matching TRBD2. The J segment lost 8 bases and the V segment lost 3 bases, leaving 6 bases of the junction unmatched. Germline V gene data show CDR1 as SGHTA and CDR2 as FQGNSA. The CDR3 is made up of 16 amino acids. Here the CDR3 reads CASSFRLAGGADEQFF. CDR3 in DNA: TGTGCCAGCAGCTTCCGACTAGCGGGGGGGGCTGATGAGCAGTTCTTC.

This chain joins TRBV6-1 and TRBJ1-2, with TRBD1 matching 12 bases. The CDR3 totals 16 residues. V was pared by 4 bases and J by 6 bases, with 9 bases of the junction left unmatched. Germline loops: CDR1 MNHNS, CDR2 SASEGT. The CDR3 loop is CASSARDRGRENGYTF. The CDR3 DNA is TGTGCCAGCAGTGCCCGGGACAGGGGGCGCGAGAATGGCTACACCTTC.

This chain uses TRBV6-5 with TRBJ2-7, with TRBD1 matching over 9 bases. J was trimmed by 11 bases and V by 8 bases; bases with no gene match: 7. CDR1 is MNHEY and CDR2 is SVGAGI in the germline V gene. The CDR3 is 11 residues long. CDR3 loop: CASRRDREEYF. DNA for the CDR3: TGTGCCAGCCGCCGGGACAGGGAAGAGTACTTC.

The genes are TRBV14 and TRBJ2-2; 7 nucleotides line up with TRBD1. The junction had 3 bases not matched to a gene; V was cut back by 4 bases and J by 1 base. Germline-derived CDR1 and CDR2 are SGHDN and FVKESK. The CDR3 is 15 residues long. The CDR3 loop reads CASSPRDRNTGELFF. The CDR3 DNA is TGTGCCAGCAGCCCCCGGGACAGGAACACCGGGGAGCTGTTTTTT. Variable domain in full (rest from reference TRBV14 and TRBJ2-2): EAGVTQFPSHSVIEKGQTVTLRCDPISGHDNLYWYRRVMGKEIKFLLHFVKESKQDESGMPNNRFLAERTGGTYSTLKVQPAELEDSGVYFCASSPRDRNTGELFFGEGSRLTVL.

V and J are TRBV7-3 and TRBJ2-3; 13 positions agree with TRBD2. The CDR3 length is 16 residues. Germline CDR1 reads SGHTA; CDR2 reads FQGTGA. The J segment lost 1 base and the V segment lost 5 bases, leaving 3 bases of the junction unmatched. The CDR3 loop reads CASSLGLAGGTDTQYF. CDR3 in DNA: TGTGCCAGCAGCCTCGGACTAGCGGGGGGCACAGATACGCAGTATTTT.